Each of the 20 T cell receptor beta chains below was sequenced from the same sample in a study of blood T cell repertoires in COVID-19. The protocol was immunoSEQ multiplex PCR, while the TCRdb copy is restricted to in-frame clones and leaves out a portion. The sample holds some 270,000 clones, 85% to 90% seen once. The sequenced sample was peripheral blood. These receptors were obtained from a woman in her forties who had recovered from COVID-19.

The chain uses TRBV4-3 and TRBJ2-2, with D maybe TRBD2 (6 bases). V was pared by 8 bases and J by 2 bases, with 12 bases between. Germline V CDR1 and CDR2: LGHNA, YSLEER. This CDR3 contains 14 residues. CDR3 protein: CASSWGVNTGELFF. For the CDR3, the DNA is TGCGCCAGCTCCTGGGGGGTCAACACCGGGGAGCTGTTTTTT.

The chain is built from TRBV2 and TRBJ1-1; D gene ambiguous. The germline CDR1 and CDR2 sequences are SNHLY and FYNNEI. This CDR3 has 16 amino acids. V was clipped by 8 bases and J by 3 bases, with 22 bases between them. In DNA, the CDR3 is TGTGCCAGCTTACCTTCTCTCGGCGCCGGGTACACTGAAGCTTTCTTT. Residues: CASLPSLGAGYTEAFF.

CDR3 nucleotides: TGTGCCAGCAGTAGCGGGGGAAGCACAGATACGCAGTATTTT. Translating it yields CASSSGGSTDTQYF. V and J are TRBV7-2 and TRBJ2-3; 9 positions match TRBD2. Germline V gene lookup returns CDR1 SGHTA and CDR2 FQGNSA. V gave up 6 bases and J gave up 0 bases; unmatched junction bases: 1. The CDR3 runs 14 residues.

For the CDR3, the DNA is TGCAGCGTTGTGGGTAGCGGGGGGAGTACGCAGTATTTT. Translation gives CSVVGSGGSTQYF. The gene calls are TRBV29-1 and TRBJ2-3, with 10 bases matching TRBD2. With V trimmed by 4 bases and J by 8 bases, 6 bases remained unmatched. The V gene's germline CDR1 is SQVTM and CDR2 ANQGSEA. The CDR3 loop spans 13 amino acids.

The chain recombines TRBV4-1 with TRBJ1-2; TRBD1 matches at 8 bases. The V gene's germline CDR1 is MGHRA and CDR2 YSYEKL. The V segment lost 3 bases and the J segment 4 bases; nucleotides outside the gene matches: 7. The CDR3 is made up of 15 amino acids. This CDR3 reads CASSHLTGEGYGYTF. The CDR3 bases are TGCGCCAGCAGCCACCTGACAGGGGAAGGCTATGGCTACACCTTC.

The chain joins TRBV19 to TRBJ2-1; 7 bases are a match to TRBD2. Germline CDR1 and CDR2: LNHDA and SQIVND (reference sequence). The CDR3 has 15 residues. After removal of 5 bases from V and 3 bases from J, the junction contained 7 bases not matched to a gene. The CDR3 DNA sequence: TGTGCCAGTAGTGTTCTAGCGGCCATCTACAATGAGCAGTTCTTC. Encoded protein: CASSVLAAIYNEQFF. The full variable domain, with the rest looked up from reference TRBV19 and TRBJ2-1, is DGGITQSPKYLFRKEGQNVTLSCEQNLNHDAMYWYRQDPGQGLRLIYYSQIVNDFQKGDIAEGYSVSREKKESFPLTVTSAQKNPTAFYLCASSVLAAIYNEQFFGPGTRLTVL.

This rearrangement joins TRBV5-1 to TRBJ1-5, with 7 positions matching TRBD1. Per germline, CDR1 SGHRS and CDR2 YFSETQ. The CDR3 contains 14 residues. V lost 4 bases to trimming and J lost 3 bases; unmatched junction nucleotides: 4. CDR3 bases: TGCGCCAGCAGCCCGACAGGGCTCAATCAGCCCCAGCATTTT. Protein: CASSPTGLNQPQHF.

This sequence joins TRBV6-5 and TRBJ2-3; 7 nucleotides agree with TRBD2. From germline, CDR1 is MNHEY and CDR2 SVGAGI. This CDR3 has 15 amino acids. V shed 8 bases, J shed 5 bases, and the junction held 13 bases outside the gene matches. In DNA, the CDR3 is TGTGCCAGCTCCCCCCGGGCGGGAGTGGAAGATACGCAGTATTTT. It encodes CASSPRAGVEDTQYF.

The chain employs TRBV5-1 and TRBJ2-1, with TRBD2 matching 7 bases. The CDR3 has 11 residues. The J segment lost 7 bases and the V segment lost 5 bases, leaving 0 bases of the junction unmatched. Germline lookup yields CDR1 SGHRS and CDR2 YFSETQ. This CDR3 reads CASSSGNEQFF. For the CDR3, the DNA is TGCGCCAGCAGTAGCGGGAATGAGCAGTTCTTC. The full variable domain, with the rest looked up from reference TRBV5-1 and TRBJ2-1, is KAGVTQTPRYLIKTRGQQVTLSCSPISGHRSVSWYQQTPGQGLQFLFEYFSETQRNKGNFPGRFSGRQFSNSRSEMNVSTLELGDSALYLCASSSGNEQFFGPGTRLTVL.

In its sample, this clone was seen once. This chain connects TRBV29-1 to TRBJ2-5, with a weak D call TRBD1 (5 bases). Germline V CDR1 and CDR2: SQVTM, ANQGSEA. The CDR3 runs 13 residues. The V and J ends lost 7 bases and 1 base respectively, with 13 bases between them. The CDR3 loop is CSAHRQSQETQYF. The CDR3, as DNA: TGCAGCGCCCACAGGCAGTCCCAAGAGACCCAGTACTTC.

This rearrangement joins TRBV7-2 to TRBJ2-7, with TRBD1 matching 10 bases. The CDR3 length is 15 residues. The V gene end was trimmed by 3 bases and the J gene end by 5 bases; junction bases not matched to a gene: 7. Germline V gives CDR1 SGHTA, CDR2 FQGNSA. The CDR3 bases are TGTGCCAGCAGCTTCATCGGACAGGGGGGCCACGAGCAGTACTTC. Amino acid sequence: CASSFIGQGGHEQYF.

The genes are TRBV28 and TRBJ1-1; tentative D call: TRBD1 (5 bases). The germline gives CDR1 MDHEN, CDR2 SYDVKM. Trimming shortened V by 8 bases and J by 7 bases, and 20 bases separated the two germline ends. The CDR3 loop spans 14 amino acids. CDR3 nucleotides: TGTGCCAGCGGCGACACAGGCGACCTGGTTGAAGCTTTCTTT. Protein: CASGDTGDLVEAFF.

V and J are TRBV19 and TRBJ1-2, with D perhaps TRBD1 (6 bases). Deletions cut 2 bases from V and 14 bases from J, with 18 bases between. Germline V gene lookup returns CDR1 LNHDA and CDR2 SQIVND (reference sequence). This CDR3 contains 13 residues. The CDR3 nucleotides are TGTGCCAGTAGTATATCCGTGGGCAGGGGCGAGACCTTC. Protein product: CASSISVGRGETF.

The rearrangement links TRBV7-9 to TRBJ1-1, with D possibly matching TRBD1 (5 bases). The CDR3 runs 17 residues. Germline lookup yields CDR1 SEHNR and CDR2 FQNEAQ (reference sequence). V was trimmed by 1 base and J by 0 bases, leaving 15 bases between them. The CDR3 protein is CASSLVPWGNMNTEAFF. The CDR3 DNA is TGTGCCAGCAGCTTAGTGCCTTGGGGCAACATGAACACTGAAGCTTTCTTT.

The chain combines TRBV7-8 with TRBJ2-3; a possible D gene is TRBD2 (5 bases). This CDR3 spans 15 amino acids. Germline CDR1 reads SGHVS; CDR2 reads FQNEAQ. Trimming stripped 1 base from V and 2 bases from J, with 10 bases between. CDR3 amino acids: CASSLGSGYTDTQYF. The CDR3 DNA sequence: TGTGCCAGCAGCTTAGGGAGCGGTTACACAGATACGCAGTATTTT.

This chain uses TRBV11-2 with TRBJ2-7, with a tentative D call TRBD2 (6 bases). Trimming stripped 5 bases from V and 1 base from J, with 12 bases between. CDR1 and CDR2 from the germline V gene are SGHAT and FQNNGV. The CDR3 length is 14 residues. The CDR3 is CASSGWDSSYEQYF. CDR3 DNA sequence: TGTGCCAGCAGCGGATGGGACTCATCCTACGAGCAGTACTTC.

This chain links TRBV6-5 with TRBJ2-5; D is unresolved. This CDR3 is 13 amino acids long. Germline V gene lookup returns CDR1 MNHEY and CDR2 SVGAGI. Trimming removed 4 bases at V and 0 bases at J, with 6 bases between. For the CDR3, the DNA is TGTGCCAGCAGTTTTCAGGACCAAGAGACCCAGTACTTC. Protein: CASSFQDQETQYF.

The CDR3 loop is CASSRTLSSGANVLTF. The CDR3 DNA reads as TGTGCCAGTAGTCGGACACTTAGTTCTGGGGCCAACGTCCTGACTTTC. The chain links TRBV19 to TRBJ2-6, with TRBD1 as a possible D gene (5 bases). The CDR3 contains 16 residues. V was clipped by 5 bases and J by 1 base, with 12 bases between them. Germline values: CDR1 LNHDA, CDR2 SQIVND (reference sequence).

The CDR3 here is CASSWGGGGNQPQHF. CDR3 DNA: TGTGCCAGCAGTTGGGGAGGGGGAGGTAATCAGCCCCAGCATTTT. V usage is TRBV2 and J usage is TRBJ1-5; tentative D call: TRBD1 (6 bases). The CDR3 length is 15 residues. Trimming removed 5 bases from V and 4 bases from J, with 15 bases in between. CDR1 is SNHLY and CDR2 is FYNNEI in the germline V gene.

The table lists this clone with a few counts. CDR3 bases: TGTGCCAGCAGTGAAAGCGGGAATTTCAATGAGCAGTTCTTC. This codes for CASSESGNFNEQFF. The chain carries TRBV2 and TRBJ2-1; 7 nucleotides align to TRBD2. This CDR3 is 14 amino acids long. Looked up from germline, CDR1 is SNHLY and CDR2 is FYNNEI. Trimming removed 2 bases from V and 6 bases from J; junction bases left unmatched: 4.